These T cell receptor beta chains were read from a single sample in a study of human T cells and chemical hapten exposure. TCRdb independently ran MiXCR on the RACE reads; one entry per CDR3 protein. The sample has around 300,000 distinct CDR3 sequences; almost 8% are singletons. The sample in question was whole blood, obtained in connection with sensitization to the hapten diphenylcyclopropenone (DPC). The receptors stem from a man between 18 and 35 years old with alopecia areata. Some clones in this sample may be carry-over from other donors' samples. Each CDR3 is given with its conserved first and last residue. The order of the fields is D gene, V gene, clone size, J gene, CDR3 DNA, CDR3 protein. The D gene is left open where the match is weak. Clone size is stated in some rows and not others, as once, few, many or a class when expanded.

.	TRBV6-2/TRBV6-3	many	TRBJ1-1	TGTGCCAGCAGGCAAGGGGGGTACACTGAAGCTTTCTTT	CASRQGGYTEAFF
.	TRBV7-2	few	TRBJ1-1	TGTGCCAGCAGTTCGCAGAGTACGATGAACACTGAAGCTTTCTTT	CASSSQSTMNTEAFF
.	TRBV7-2	.	TRBJ2-1	TGTGCCAGCAGCTTAGAAGGGGCGGGGAGCTCCTACAATGAGCAGTTCTTC	CASSLEGAGSSYNEQFF
TRBD1	TRBV7-2	many	TRBJ1-4	TGTGCCAGCAGCTTGGCGTCCAGTTACGAGACAGGGAAGAATGAAAAACTGTTTTTT	CASSLASSYETGKNEKLFF
TRBD1	TRBV4-3	many	TRBJ1-2	TGCGCCAGCAGCCAAGATACAGGGGACACTTACTATGGCTACACCTTC	CASSQDTGDTYYGYTF
.	TRBV7-3	.	TRBJ2-1	TGTGCCAGCAGCTTATCTGCGACTTCCGTCGATGAGCAGTTCTTC	CASSLSATSVDEQFF
.	TRBV15	many	TRBJ1-4	TGTGCCACCAGCAGCGAGCCGGTAGCAACTAATGAAAAACTGTTTTTT	CATSSEPVATNEKLFF
.	TRBV6-1	many	TRBJ1-4	TGTGCCAGCAGTGTGCAGGGGCCCGCAACTAATGAAAAACTGTTTTTT	CASSVQGPATNEKLFF
.	TRBV7-2	.	TRBJ1-1	TGTGCCAGCAGCCGAGGGACCCTACGCTACACTGAAGCTTTCTTT	CASSRGTLRYTEAFF
.	TRBV19	few	TRBJ1-2	TGTGCCAGTAGTATAGACCGGGGGGAACGCCTCGCATTCTATGGCTACACCTTC	CASSIDRGERLAFYGYTF
TRBD1	TRBV4-1	.	TRBJ2-3	TGCGCCAGCAGGCCAAGGTCCCTAGACAGGGGCGCTATCACAGATACGCAGTATTTT	CASRPRSLDRGAITDTQYF
TRBD2	TRBV29-1	many	TRBJ2-1	TGCAGCGCGTCCCCGGGACTAGCGGGGGGGCCTATAAGCTACAATGAGCAGTTCTTC	CSASPGLAGGPISYNEQFF
.	TRBV7-6	few	TRBJ1-3	TGTGCCAGCAGCAAAGGGGTCAACTCTGGAAACACCATATATTTT	CASSKGVNSGNTIYF
TRBD1	TRBV7-6	.	TRBJ1-5	TGTGCCAGCAGCGCCCGGACAGGGCGGAACCAGCCCCAGCATTTT	CASSARTGRNQPQHF
.	TRBV20-1	.	TRBJ1-1	TGCAGTGCTAGAGCGGGTTGGGAAGCTTTCTTT	CSARAGWEAFF
TRBD1	TRBV6-2/TRBV6-3	many	TRBJ1-6	TGTGCCAGCAGTTACTTTCGACAGGGGGATTCACCCCTCCACTTT	CASSYFRQGDSPLHF
.	TRBV5-1	.	TRBJ1-1	TGCGCCAGCAGCTTGGTCGATAATGAAGCTTTCTTT	CASSLVDNEAFF